These T cell receptor beta chains were read from a single sample in a study of shared T cell receptors in the human thymus. The repertoire was sequenced with immunoSEQ multiplex PCR; TCRdb's copy has only in-frame clones and lacks some. The sample records under 450,000 clones, roughly 94% being singletons. Sequences were obtained from thymocytes. The receptors derive from a human donor. Each CDR3 is given with its conserved first and last residue. D genes are given only for firm matches. A row's size may be missing; if present it is once, few, many or a size class.

j_call,d_call,clone_size,v_call,cdr3_nt,cdr3_aa
TRBJ1-3,TRBD1,NA,TRBV7-9,TGTGCCAGCAAGCGGCAGGGGGCCGGTGGAAACACCATATATTTT,CASKRQGAGGNTIYF
TRBJ2-7,NA,NA,TRBV7-9,TGTGCCAGCAGCTTAGGAGTGTGTGAGGCTAGCGTGATCCCCTACGAGCAGTACTTC,CASSLGVCEASVIPYEQYF
TRBJ2-1,TRBD1,NA,TRBV5-1,TGCGCCAGCAGTATTGAGGCTGGGACAGTTGACAATGAGCAGTTCTTC,CASSIEAGTVDNEQFF
TRBJ1-2,NA,few,TRBV5-3,TGTGCCAGAAATCTGCCGGGGAAATCCCTCTATGGCTACACCTTC,CARNLPGKSLYGYTF
TRBJ1-5,TRBD1,NA,TRBV18,TGTGCCAGCTCACCCGGACAGGGGAGCAATCAGCCCCAGCATTTT,CASSPGQGSNQPQHF
TRBJ1-1,TRBD1,NA,TRBV11-2,TGTGCCAGCAGCTTAGGGGGACAGGGGACCGTGGACACTGAAGCTTTCTTT,CASSLGGQGTVDTEAFF
TRBJ2-5,NA,NA,TRBV9,TGTGCCAGCAGCATAGTTCCCCAAGAGACCCAGTACTTC,CASSIVPQETQYF
TRBJ2-3,TRBD2,NA,TRBV2,TGTGCCAGCAGTGAAAGGGGGACTCTAGCGGGAGAGACAGATACGCAGTATTTT,CASSERGTLAGETDTQYF
TRBJ1-1,NA,NA,TRBV5-5,TGTGCCAGCAGCTTTCTCGGGCCCCCCAAACACACTGAAGCTTTCTTT,CASSFLGPPKHTEAFF
TRBJ2-5,TRBD2,NA,TRBV11-2,TGTGCCAGCAGCTTGGATACTAGCGTCCAAGAGACCCAGTACTTC,CASSLDTSVQETQYF
TRBJ1-4,NA,NA,TRBV19,TGTGCCAGTAGTATTTTCTATGGACGGGGGGAAAAACTGTTTTTT,CASSIFYGRGEKLFF
TRBJ2-3,NA,NA,TRBV6-5,TGTGCCAGCTCCAGGACTTCGGTCAGCACAGATACGCAGTATTTT,CASSRTSVSTDTQYF
TRBJ2-1,NA,once,TRBV6-4,TGTGCCAGCAGTGACCCCTTCCTGGGGGTCGGTGTCTACAATGAGCAGTTCTTC,CASSDPFLGVGVYNEQFF
TRBJ1-1,NA,once,TRBV7-3,TGTGCCAGCAGTTACAGGATTCTGAACACTGAAGCTTTCTTT,CASSYRILNTEAFF
TRBJ2-2,NA,NA,TRBV19,TGTGCCAGTAGTACGGGGGGCGGGCCCGGGGAGCTGTTTTTT,CASSTGGGPGELFF
TRBJ2-1,TRBD2,NA,TRBV9,TGTGCCAGCAGCTCCGGGGGGTCGGGCCGCAATGAGCAGTTCTTC,CASSSGGSGRNEQFF
TRBJ1-1,NA,NA,TRBV4-1,TGCGCCAGCAGCCAGGGGATTACTTGGAACACTGAAGCTTTCTTT,CASSQGITWNTEAFF
TRBJ2-7,NA,once,TRBV12-1,TGTGCCAGCAGCCCGGGCTTGGCCGAGCAGTACTTC,CASSPGLAEQYF
TRBJ1-4,NA,NA,TRBV7-9,TGTGCCAGCAGCTTAGAGGAGGAAAAACTGTTTTTT,CASSLEEEKLFF
TRBJ1-5,NA,NA,TRBV27,TGTGCCAGCAATAGCAATCAGCCCCAGCATTTT,CASNSNQPQHF
TRBJ1-2,NA,NA,TRBV18,TGTGCCAGCTCACCACCGGGGAGAAGGGTGGGCTACACCTTC,CASSPPGRRVGYTF
TRBJ2-7,NA,NA,TRBV27,TGTGCCAGCAGTCCTCAGGACGGGATCTACGAGCAGTACTTC,CASSPQDGIYEQYF
TRBJ1-2,NA,NA,TRBV7-9,TGTGCCAGCAGCGCTCACGGTTTTCCGAGCTATGGCTACACCTTC,CASSAHGFPSYGYTF
TRBJ2-1,NA,NA,TRBV2,TGTGCCAGCAGTGCTCTTAACAGGCTCTCCTACAATGAGCAGTTCTTC,CASSALNRLSYNEQFF
TRBJ1-1,NA,NA,TRBV6-6,TGTGCCAGCAGTTCCCCGGGGTTCGCCCCAACTGAAGCTTTCTTT,CASSSPGFAPTEAFF
TRBJ1-2,TRBD1,NA,TRBV9,TGTGCCAGCAGCCCAATCGGCCAGGGAGCTTCAGGGGGGAGAGGCTACACCTTC,CASSPIGQGASGGRGYTF
TRBJ2-7,NA,NA,TRBV7-9,TGTGCCAGCAGCTTAGGAAACTTAAACCCCTACTACGAGCAGTACTTC,CASSLGNLNPYYEQYF
TRBJ1-1,NA,NA,TRBV6-5,TGTGCCAGCAGGACAGGGAACACTGAAGCTTTCTTT,CASRTGNTEAFF
TRBJ2-7,TRBD1,NA,TRBV6-1,TGTGCCAGCACATCCGGGACAGGGGCCGACGAGCAGTACTTC,CASTSGTGADEQYF